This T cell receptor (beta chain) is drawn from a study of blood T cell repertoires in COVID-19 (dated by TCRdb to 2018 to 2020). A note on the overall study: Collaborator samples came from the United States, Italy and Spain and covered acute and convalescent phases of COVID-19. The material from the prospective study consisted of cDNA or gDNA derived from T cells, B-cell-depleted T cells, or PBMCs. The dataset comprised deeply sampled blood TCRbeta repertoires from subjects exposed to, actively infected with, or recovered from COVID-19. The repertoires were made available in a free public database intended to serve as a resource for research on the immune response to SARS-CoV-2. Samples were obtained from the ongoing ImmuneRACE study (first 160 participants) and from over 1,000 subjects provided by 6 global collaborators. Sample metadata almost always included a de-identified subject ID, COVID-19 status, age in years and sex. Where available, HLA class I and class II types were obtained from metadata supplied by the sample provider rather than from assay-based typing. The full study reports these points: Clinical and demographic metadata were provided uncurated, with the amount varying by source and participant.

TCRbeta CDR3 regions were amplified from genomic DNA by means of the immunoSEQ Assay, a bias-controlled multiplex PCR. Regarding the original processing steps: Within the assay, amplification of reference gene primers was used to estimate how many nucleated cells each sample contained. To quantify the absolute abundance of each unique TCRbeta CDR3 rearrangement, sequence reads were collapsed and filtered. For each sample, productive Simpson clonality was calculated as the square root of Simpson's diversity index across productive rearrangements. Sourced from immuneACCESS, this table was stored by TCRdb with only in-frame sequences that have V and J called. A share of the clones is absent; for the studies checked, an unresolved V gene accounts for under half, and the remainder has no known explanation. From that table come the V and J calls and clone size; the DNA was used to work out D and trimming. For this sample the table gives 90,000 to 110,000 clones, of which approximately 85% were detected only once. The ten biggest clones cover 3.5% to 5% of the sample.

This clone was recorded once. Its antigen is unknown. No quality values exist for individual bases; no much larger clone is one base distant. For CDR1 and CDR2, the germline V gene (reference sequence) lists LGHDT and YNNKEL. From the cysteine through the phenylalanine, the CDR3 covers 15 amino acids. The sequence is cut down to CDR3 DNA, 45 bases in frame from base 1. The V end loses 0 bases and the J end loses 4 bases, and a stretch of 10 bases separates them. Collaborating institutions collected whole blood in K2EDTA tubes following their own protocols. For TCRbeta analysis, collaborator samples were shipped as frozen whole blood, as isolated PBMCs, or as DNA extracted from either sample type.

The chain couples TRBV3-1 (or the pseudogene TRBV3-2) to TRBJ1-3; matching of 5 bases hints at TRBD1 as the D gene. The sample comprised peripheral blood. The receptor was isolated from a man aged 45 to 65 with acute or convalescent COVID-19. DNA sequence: TGTGCCAGCAGCCAAGATCTTCAGGGCGGAAACACCATATATTTT. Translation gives CASSQDLQGGNTIYF.